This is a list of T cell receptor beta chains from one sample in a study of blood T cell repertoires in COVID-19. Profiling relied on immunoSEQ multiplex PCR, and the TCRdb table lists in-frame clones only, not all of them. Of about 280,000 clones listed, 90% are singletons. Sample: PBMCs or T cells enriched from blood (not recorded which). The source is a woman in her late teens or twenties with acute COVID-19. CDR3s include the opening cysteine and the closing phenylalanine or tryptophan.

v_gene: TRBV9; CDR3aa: CASSVVGSFTDTQYF
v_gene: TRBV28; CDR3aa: CASTRGHTEAFF
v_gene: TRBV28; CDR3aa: CASSLAGESYEQYF
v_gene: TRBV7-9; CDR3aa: CASRTGARTDTQYF
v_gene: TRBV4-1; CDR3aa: CASSPRGSGRAAGYNEQFF
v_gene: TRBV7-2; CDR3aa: CASSLSRGPGYGYTF
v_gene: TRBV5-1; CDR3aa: CASSLARYNEQFF
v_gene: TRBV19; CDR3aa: CATALGQGPLDTQYF
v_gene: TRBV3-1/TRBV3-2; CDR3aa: CASSQDRGYEQYF
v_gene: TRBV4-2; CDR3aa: CASSQEGVGVPLYGYTF
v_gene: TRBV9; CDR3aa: CASSVGGSASTDTQYF
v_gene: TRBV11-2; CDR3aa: CATGHAKGEQYF
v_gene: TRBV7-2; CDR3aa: CASSLAGGGYEQFF
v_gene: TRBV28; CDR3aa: CASSWGDTEAFF
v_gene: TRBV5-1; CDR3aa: CASRGGRTEQFF
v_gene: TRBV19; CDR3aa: CASSPGTSGGLQYF
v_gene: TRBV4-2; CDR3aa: CASSPIAGDSSYEQYF
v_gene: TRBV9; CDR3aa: CASSVAGGRDTQYF
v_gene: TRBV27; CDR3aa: CASSSAGHSGNTIYF
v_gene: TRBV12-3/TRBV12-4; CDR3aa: CASRPGISPLHF
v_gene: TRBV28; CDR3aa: CASSLKGLAGAALPHYNEQFF
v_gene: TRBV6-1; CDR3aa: CASSEATGGILSGQETQYF
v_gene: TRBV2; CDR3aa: CASSSFEKNIQYF
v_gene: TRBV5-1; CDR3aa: CASSQTGGLTVGDEKLFF
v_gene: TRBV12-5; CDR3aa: CASGLVGSGRAVEQFF
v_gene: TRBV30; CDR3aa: CAWSGETSGRTNTGELFF